These 13 T cell receptor beta chains originate from one sample sequenced in a study of PD-1 blockade in classical Hodgkin lymphoma. The assay was immunoSEQ multiplex PCR, and TCRdb's table has in-frame clones only and misses some. The data contain 90,000 to 95,000 clones, 89% of them singletons. In every patient, relapse followed autologous stem cell transplantation, while exposure to brentuximab vedotin differed. The sequencing used peripheral blood mononuclear cells (PBMCs), collected before the second cycle of nivolumab. The receptor source for this set is a human donor with classical Hodgkin lymphoma.

This chain links TRBV2 with TRBJ2-7; no firm D call. V lost 1 base and J 0 bases, leaving 7 bases between the germline ends. Germline V gives CDR1 SNHLY, CDR2 FYNNEI. This CDR3 spans 14 amino acids. CDR3 loop: CASSEVRSSYEQYF. CDR3 DNA: TGTGCCAGCAGTGAAGTAAGGAGCTCCTACGAGCAGTACTTC.

This clone occurred once. V and J are TRBV9 and TRBJ2-1, with 8 bases that match TRBD2. The CDR3 has 15 amino acids. After removal of 4 bases from V and 1 base from J, the junction contained 4 bases not matched to a gene. Germline values: CDR1 SGDLS, CDR2 YYNGEE. CDR3 DNA sequence: TGTGCCAGCAGCATAACTAGCGGTTCCTACAATGAGCAGTTCTTC. It yields the protein CASSITSGSYNEQFF.

V is TRBV27 and J is TRBJ2-7, with 7 bases aligning to TRBD2. CDR1 MNHEY and CDR2 SMNVEV come from the germline V gene (reference sequence). This CDR3 spans 15 amino acids. The junction had 11 bases not matched to a gene; V was cut back by 5 bases and J by 4 bases. The CDR3 here is CASSPGGGGIYEQYF. CDR3 DNA: TGTGCCAGCAGTCCCGGTGGGGGGGGGATATACGAGCAGTACTTC.

The chain has TRBV19 and TRBJ2-2, with D hard to call. Deletions cut 4 bases from V and 0 bases from J, with 24 bases between. CDR1 and CDR2 (germline): LNHDA, SQIVND (reference sequence). The CDR3 is made up of 20 amino acids. CDR3 in amino acids: CASSTGPLSSQTPNTGELFF. CDR3 bases: TGTGCCAGTAGTACCGGGCCACTCAGTTCCCAAACTCCGAACACCGGGGAGCTGTTTTTT.

The chain couples TRBV14 to TRBJ2-3; TRBD1 might be the D (6 bases). The CDR3 runs to 11 residues. From germline, CDR1 is SGHDN and CDR2 FVKESK. Trimming cost V 5 bases and J 8 bases, with 8 bases left between them. DNA for the CDR3: TGTGCCAGCAGCAGGGGGACTACGCAGTATTTT. It codes for CASSRGTTQYF.

The chain couples TRBV11-2 to TRBJ1-1; no clear D gene. There are 14 residues in the CDR3. CDR1 SGHAT and CDR2 FQNNGV come from the germline V gene. Trimming cost V 5 bases and J 0 bases, with 10 bases left between them. The CDR3 coding sequence is TGTGCCAGCAGCCACGGAAACATGAACACTGAAGCTTTCTTT. This gives the protein CASSHGNMNTEAFF.

The chain carries TRBV9 and TRBJ2-3; tentatively, D is TRBD1 or TRBD2 (5 bases each). Germline lookup yields CDR1 SGDLS and CDR2 YYNGEE. This CDR3 spans 14 amino acids. The ends were cut back, 3 bases at V and 0 bases at J, with 8 bases in the middle. CDR3 nucleotides: TGTGCCAGCAGCGGGGGGTACAGCACAGATACGCAGTATTTT. As protein: CASSGGYSTDTQYF.

J is TRBJ2-7 and V is TRBV5-1; D might be TRBD1 (6 bases). Per germline, CDR1 SGHRS and CDR2 YFSETQ. The V and J ends lost 0 bases and 1 base respectively, with 8 bases between them. The CDR3 extends over 14 amino acids. This CDR3 is CASSLGQGSYEQYF. DNA of the CDR3: TGCGCCAGCAGCTTGGGGCAGGGGTCCTACGAGCAGTACTTC.

V usage is TRBV6-1 and J usage is TRBJ1-1, with TRBD1 identical over 8 bases. The V and J ends lost 6 bases and 5 bases, in that order; junction bases with no gene match: 5. The CDR3 consists of 13 residues. The germline CDR1 and CDR2 sequences are MNHNS and SASEGT. CDR3 sequence reads: CASRAGGGTEAFF. Here the CDR3 DNA reads TGTGCCAGCAGGGCAGGGGGCGGGACTGAAGCTTTCTTT.

The chain recombines TRBV12-2 with TRBJ2-1; the D call of TRBD2 is as the table states it, not checked on the DNA. TRBV12-2 is designated a pseudogene. This CDR3 has 16 amino acids. The DNA of the CDR3 is TGTGCAAGTCGCAATAGGAGGACTAGCGGGAGCCATGAGCAGTTCTTC. Translating gives CASRNRRTSGSHEQFF.

The chain couples TRBV4-1 to TRBJ2-7; 10 bases agree with TRBD1. With 3 bases clipped from V and 3 bases from J, the junction kept 5 bases outside the gene matches. In germline, CDR1 is MGHRA, CDR2 YSYEKL. This CDR3 contains 15 residues. For the CDR3, the DNA is TGCGCCAGCAGCCATGGGACAGGGGTCGGCTACGAGCAGTACTTC. It encodes CASSHGTGVGYEQYF.

This clone was recorded only once. In nucleotides, the CDR3 is TGTGCCAGCAGCCCCGGACAGGCGGTGCATGAAAAACTGTTTTTT. It yields the protein CASSPGQAVHEKLFF. This chain connects TRBV11-2 to TRBJ1-4; 7 bases are shared with TRBD1. CDR1 is SGHAT, CDR2 FQNNGV, per germline. There are 15 residues in the CDR3. J was trimmed by 6 bases and V by 5 bases; bases with no gene match: 9. The whole variable domain, remainder taken from reference TRBV11-2 and TRBJ1-4, is EAGVAQSPRYKIIEKRQSVAFWCNPISGHATLYWYQQILGQGPKLLIQFQNNGVVDDSQLPKDRFSAERLKGVDSTLKIQPAKLEDSAVYLCASSPGQAVHEKLFFGSGTQLSVL.

In nucleotides, the CDR3 is TGTGCCAGCAGTTACTCGTTACTAGCGGGGACGGGGGAGCAGTACTTC. Protein product: CASSYSLLAGTGEQYF. This rearrangement joins TRBV6-5 to TRBJ2-7; the match to TRBD2 covers 10 bases. CDR1 is MNHEY and CDR2 is SVGAGI in the germline V gene. Trimming at V came to 0 bases and at J to 7 bases, leaving 9 bases not matched to a gene. There are 16 residues in the CDR3.